This TCR beta chain was recorded in a study of cytomegalovirus exposure and HLA in healthy donors (dated by TCRdb to about 2017). The study in broad terms: An earlier analysis of a few hundred of the donors reported about 280 Gb of sequence data and 95 million to 140 million unique TCR beta sequences obtained from some 200 million T cells. Around 330 gigabases of sequencing data and 91 million or so unique TCR sequences made up an early release that covered roughly 670 HLA-typed donors. Of the approximately 400 genotyped donors, 80% to 90% were placed in the genetic ancestry cluster associated with self-reported Caucasian donors. The study was designed to test whether signatures of past pathogen exposure could be identified by cataloging public T cell receptors. The T cell repertoires of about 700 subjects were profiled by immunosequencing and related to cytomegalovirus serostatus. A separate validation cohort of more than 100 different subjects was used in addition to the approximately 610-subject first cohort. The study combined high-throughput TCR immunosequencing, statistical association of individual TCRs with disease status, and machine learning to predict cytomegalovirus infection status. In a later analysis, previously published TCR beta repertoires from 550 to 750 donors were re-analyzed and high-resolution HLA genotyping was added so that TCR occurrence patterns could be studied. Rather than drawing on any new phenotypic data, the later analysis identified candidate immune exposures from TCR beta sequences and the way those sequences occurred across donors. In an earlier analysis of a few hundred of the donors, high-throughput TCR beta sequencing was used to judge whether each TCR beta V gene segment behaved as functional or pseudogenic. Donor age, sex, ethnicity and CMV serostatus were collected together with the repertoire data. A later genetic analysis took genome-wide SNP genotypes for about 55% of the roughly 700 donors and used that subset as a discovery cohort. All discovery cohort repertoires had been generated on a single sequencing platform. HLA typing included class I and class II loci at four-digit resolution. The number of donors typed differed by locus, with about 629-630 for A, B, C, DRB1 and DQB1, more than 500 for DQA1, under 610 for DPA1, and approximately 470 for DPB1. Four or five DR-DQ haplotypes were handled as single units for association and clustering because linkage in the cohort was strong. Among 398 genotyped donors of the cohort, an average of around 240,000 unique TCR beta nucleotide sequences were sequenced per donor, roughly 20% of them non-productive. The study at large found these results: In a later analysis, some 17,000 TCR beta sequences were associated with specific HLA alleles at a false discovery rate of 0.05. Linkage disequilibrium might explain the correlated functional status among segregating V segments, but an unknown experimental factor could not be excluded. In vitro tests confirmed that three of the cytomegalovirus-associated TCR beta chains recognize cytomegalovirus antigens. A later genetic analysis associated a missense DCLRE1C variant with V-gene and J-gene trimming of TCR beta chains, and an independent cohort replicated the association. It was suggested by the authors that the approach could potentially be generalized to other disease states and immunological phenotypes. According to a later analysis, TCR association rates differed among HLA loci, with DRB1 alleles showing the most associated TCRs and HLA-C alleles showing the fewest. Only TCR beta chains were sequenced in this cohort, and the absence of alpha or paired-chain data limited detectable features. Broadly in line with IMGT annotations, most TCR beta V segments showed up in productive rearrangements about 87% or about 30% of the time in an earlier analysis of 587 of the donors. Some IMGT-functional V segments, including TRBV6-2 and TRBV6-3, could not be distinguished by the 87-base-pair reads and were therefore excluded. According to a later genetic analysis, donors in an Asian-associated ancestry cluster had fewer N-insertions in productive TCRs than the approximately 630-donor mean. In a later analysis, HLA-associated TCR beta chains were found to be more clonally expanded and to have lower generation probabilities than equally common non-associated chains. Presence/absence analyses assumed roughly uniform sequencing depth across donors, an assumption that may not hold. A later analysis found that most CMV-associated TCR beta chains appeared HLA-restricted, with HLA associations seemingly driven largely by CMV exposure. A cluster of highly shared sequence variants was judged likely to be a technical artifact of the sequencing pipeline. The study listed 164 TCR beta chains as associated with cytomegalovirus. Immune exposure information for the cohort was limited to CMV serostatus. Assigning TCR associations to individual alleles was difficult when HLA alleles, especially DR and DQ, strongly co-occurred. A further reported finding was that TCR beta sequences accurately predicted the HLA-A and HLA-B alleles for most subjects in the first cohort. Because HLA typing was missing for some donors at each locus, association tests included only the typed subset. Cytomegalovirus status was reported to be diagnosed by the classifier with high specificity and sensitivity in both the original and validation cohorts. While some public TCRs were present in many individuals, most TCR sequences turned up only very rarely across donors. In a later analysis, several top co-occurrence clusters were reported to appear linked to parvovirus B19, influenza, CMV and Epstein-Barr virus. Because counts were too low, around 18 rarely observed V segments, including chromosome 9 orphons, were left out of the earlier analysis of 500 to 650 of the donors.

Remarks on this clone: What this receptor recognizes is not known. The record has no base qualities; no much larger clone is one base away.

In total, just over 650 healthy bone marrow donors made up the cohort. All cohort members were sampled while nominally healthy, although unrecorded immune exposures were likely present. The donor tested CMV seronegative, placing the donor among the approximately 400 seronegative members of the cohort. Every donor gave a peripheral blood sample, and the peripheral blood mononuclear cells from that sample were used for TCR beta sequencing. The Qiagen DNeasy Blood Extraction Kit was used to extract genomic DNA from the blood cell samples. The library was produced with the immunoSEQ multiplex PCR assay. A mixture of 60 forward primers for TCR Vbeta segments and 13 reverse primers for TCR Jbeta segments was used in the multiplex PCR. The CDR3 region of rearranged TCR beta genes was amplified from genomic DNA with a multiplex PCR assay. Amplified TCR beta libraries were sequenced as 87-base-pair reads on the Illumina HiSeq System. Concerning the study's data processing: In a later analysis, around 80 million unique TCR beta chains were counted across the roughly 700 repertoires, and some 10 million of these chains were shared by at least two donors. To remove PCR and sequencing errors, raw reads were error-corrected and collapsed into unique sequences using a nearest-neighbor algorithm that merged closely related sequences. Alignment of CDR3 sequences to IMGT reference sequences was used to assign V, D and J gene segments. Each retained sequence needed at least a six-nucleotide match to both a V gene segment and a J gene segment. Rearrangements were called productive when the CDR3 lacked stop codons and stayed in frame with V and J; all others were non-productive. CDR3 was defined according to IMGT convention as the region running from the second conserved V-encoded cysteine to the conserved J-encoded phenylalanine. In an earlier analysis of 550 to 650 of the donors, sequences lacking an unambiguous match to a single V gene segment were excluded. In an earlier analysis of several hundred of the donors, V segments were called functional above 56.7% productive rearrangements and were called segregating when the between-donor standard deviation exceeded 5%. A statistical classification framework was developed to diagnose cytomegalovirus status using the catalog of TCR beta chain sequences. V and J gene assignment, in a later analysis, came from comparing TCR nucleotide sequences with IMGT/GENE-DB human TR gene sequences. In a later analysis, CDR3 sequences and most-parsimonious VDJ recombination scenarios were assigned using the TCRdist pipeline. In a later analysis, each TCR beta chain was defined by its CDR3 amino acid sequence together with its V-gene family, and reads lacking a unique V-gene family were excluded. A later analysis removed several hundred highly shared, low-generation-probability nucleotide sequences to deal with suspected cross-contamination and a sequencing artifact. For each public chain, a later analysis derived a clonal expansion index from normalized ranks of inferred template counts within each repertoire. A later analysis computed generation probabilities with a VDJ recombination model fitted to out-of-frame rearrangements, and checked the results against IGoR. In a later analysis, TCR-TCR, TCR-HLA and TCR-CMV co-occurrence was scored with hypergeometric tests, and a repertoire-size bias correction was applied to TCR pairs. False discovery rates were estimated in a later analysis by permuting HLA or CMV assignments 20 times. In a later analysis, co-occurring TCRs were grouped using DBSCAN, and TCRdist sequence similarity was added for clustering within HLA-allele-positive subsets. Co-occurrence clustering excluded repertoires with fewer than 30,000 or more than 120,000 public chains, plus five with anomalous nucleotide sharing. TCRdb obtained this table from immuneACCESS and retained in-frame rearrangements with V and J assigned. These tables miss some clones; where compared with another copy, unresolved V genes account for less than half of the shortfall, and the remainder is unexplained. The DNA was the basis for D and trimming; V, J and clone size are from that table. Across this sample there are roughly 190,000 clones, with approximately 65% seen only once. The ten largest make up roughly 2.9% of the sample.

The CDR3, from cysteine to phenylalanine, totals 15 residues. CDR3 DNA only is kept here, 45 bases in frame from base 1. The germline V gene encodes CDR1 SGHRS and CDR2 YFSETQ. Trimming leaves V shorter by 4 bases and J shorter by 3 bases, with the junction holding 3 bases beyond the gene matches. This clonotype was sampled from a man aged 35 to 55 in good health and CMV-seronegative. The sequence is built from TRBV5-1 and TRBJ2-1; the junction holds 11 bases that match TRBD2. The specimen sequenced was PBMCs. The base sequence is TGCGCCAGCAGCCAAACTAGCGGGAGCTACAATGAGCAGTTCTTC. This gives the protein CASSQTSGSYNEQFF.